This T cell receptor (beta chain) was sequenced in a study of blood T cell repertoires in COVID-19. Across the study: The origin of the acute and convalescent COVID-19 samples was the United States, Italy and Spain. T cells, B-cell-depleted T cells, or PBMCs supplied cDNA or gDNA.

This clone was seen a few times. How the authors handled the data: Estimation of nucleated cell counts relied on the amplification of reference gene primers. Clones were sequenced by immunoSEQ multiplex PCR, and TCRdb holds only the in-frame ones, with some missing. For V, J and clone size, that table is used; D and trimming come from the DNA. The table shows about 130,000 clones, with 84% occurring only once. The sequence derives from a young woman who had recovered from COVID-19. Sequencing was performed on peripheral blood.

The CDR3 loop reads CASSESMTEAFF. The DNA for the CDR3 is TGTGCCAGCAGTGAATCTATGACTGAAGCTTTCTTT. The chain uses TRBV2 and TRBJ1-1; D remains ambiguous. This CDR3 region has 12 residues. Germline lookup yields CDR1 SNHLY and CDR2 FYNNEI. The V gene lost 2 bases and the J gene lost 5 bases, with 6 bases spanning the gap. Combining the CDR3 with reference TRBV2 and TRBJ1-1 gives the whole variable domain EPEVTQTPSHQVTQMGQEVILRCVPISNHLYFYWYRQILGQKVEFLVSFYNNEISEKSEIFDDQFSVERPDGSNFTLKIRSTKLEDSAMYFCASSESMTEAFFGQGTRLTVV.